Presented here are 15 T cell receptor beta chains from one specimen sequenced in a study of vaccination effects on CD4 cells after COVID-19. Antigen-specific CD4+ T cell clonotypes were called by their expansion after viral peptide-pool culture in ViraFEST. Culture lasted roughly 9 days before CD4+ T cell isolation. It was two doses of either the BNT162b2 or mRNA-1273 vaccine that participants received. What these receptors recognize is not known. This table comes from immunoSEQ multiplex PCR, and its TCRdb copy is limited to in-frame clones, with some not included. The table records 20,000 or so clones, less than 85% of them present only once. Source: CD4+ T cells from PBMCs cultured with HCoV-229E spike peptides, taken after COVID-19 vaccination. These TCRs come from a human donor who received a COVID-19 vaccine.

The chain uses TRBV6-6 and TRBJ2-7; perhaps TRBD1 as D (6 bases). V gave up 0 bases and J gave up 2 bases, with 11 bases separating them. CDR1 MNHNY and CDR2 SVGAGI come from the germline V gene (reference sequence). The CDR3 is made up of 15 amino acids. The DNA of the CDR3 is TGTGCCAGCAGTTACTCGCCAGGGGTGGCCTACGAGCAGTACTTC. Protein: CASSYSPGVAYEQYF.

The chain joins TRBV5-1 to TRBJ1-3; D gene ambiguous. V lost 0 bases, J lost 0 bases, and 4 bases lay in between. This CDR3 comprises 14 residues. Germline assignment: CDR1 SGHRS and CDR2 YFSETQ. CDR3 amino acids: CASSLGSSGNTIYF. CDR3 DNA: TGCGCCAGCAGCTTGGGGAGCTCTGGAAACACCATATATTTT. The full variable domain, in which reference TRBV5-1 and TRBJ1-3 provide the parts outside the CDR3, is KAGVTQTPRYLIKTRGQQVTLSCSPISGHRSVSWYQQTPGQGLQFLFEYFSETQRNKGNFPGRFSGRQFSNSRSEMNVSTLELGDSALYLCASSLGSSGNTIYFGEGSWLTVV.

V gene TRBV7-9 combines with J gene TRBJ1-2; D might be TRBD1 (6 bases). CDR1 and CDR2 from the germline V gene are SEHNR and FQNEAQ (reference sequence). V was clipped by 4 bases and J by 6 bases, with 18 bases between them. This CDR3 comprises 15 residues. The CDR3 bases are TGTGCCAGCAGCTCGTATAGGGGGTCAGGGAATGGCTACACCTTC. The encoded protein is CASSSYRGSGNGYTF.

The rearrangement uses TRBV5-4 and TRBJ1-2, with TRBD1 as a possible D gene (5 bases). V was trimmed by 0 bases and J by 5 bases, leaving 14 bases between them. The length of the CDR3 is 15 residues. In germline, CDR1 is SGHNT, CDR2 YYREEE (reference sequence). The DNA of the CDR3 is TGTGCCAGCAGCTTGGCCCGGGGACGGTCATATGGCTACACCTTC. This translates into CASSLARGRSYGYTF.

Worth noting for this clone: Sequence at one end of the junction differs from germline and may be a read error. V is TRBV29-1 and J is TRBJ2-1, with D possibly being TRBD2 (5 bases). CDR3 length: 12 amino acids. Germline V gene sequence: CDR1 SQVTM, CDR2 ANQGSEA. CDR3: CSVSASYDEQFF. The CDR3, as DNA: TGCAGCGTTTCTGCTAGCTACGATGAGCAGTTCTTC.

This chain joins TRBV10-3 and TRBJ2-7; 7 nucleotides agree with TRBD1. CDR1 is ENHRY, CDR2 SYGVKD, per germline. Losses at the gene ends were 7 bases for V and 4 bases for J; bases not matched to a gene: 10. The CDR3 consists of 14 residues. The DNA for the CDR3 is TGTGCCATCAAGGGAGACAGGGAGTTGTACGAGCAGTACTTC. This encodes CAIKGDRELYEQYF.

The chain employs TRBV2 and TRBJ1-2; no firm D call. The germline V and J ends were trimmed by 7 bases and 1 base, with 10 bases remaining between them. The CDR3 loop spans 13 amino acids. Germline V gene lookup returns CDR1 SNHLY and CDR2 FYNNEI. The CDR3 protein is CASTKKSNYGYTF. The CDR3 nucleotides read TGTGCCAGCACCAAGAAGAGTAACTATGGCTACACCTTC.

The chain has TRBV5-6 and TRBJ2-3; TRBD2 agrees at 8 bases. V lost 2 bases to trimming and J lost 3 bases; unmatched junction nucleotides: 8. The CDR3 runs 16 residues. Germline V gene sequence: CDR1 SGHDT, CDR2 YYEEEE. This CDR3 is CASSLLAGGATDTQYF. As DNA, the CDR3 is TGTGCCAGCAGCTTATTGGCGGGAGGCGCAACAGATACGCAGTATTTT.

The chain links TRBV7-8 to TRBJ1-2; TRBD1 aligns across 8 bases. From germline, CDR1 is SGHVS and CDR2 FQNEAQ. V dropped 3 bases and J dropped 7; count of bases not matched to a gene: 10. The CDR3 length is 15 residues. The CDR3 is CASSFSPGGASGYTF. Written as DNA, the CDR3 is TGTGCCAGCAGCTTCTCGCCAGGGGGCGCGTCTGGCTACACCTTC.

The rearrangement uses TRBV2 and TRBJ2-7; D is undetermined. CDR1 is SNHLY, CDR2 FYNNEI, per germline. This CDR3 is 11 amino acids long. V lost 6 bases, J lost 1 base, and 4 bases lay in between. CDR3 sequence (DNA): TGTGCCAGCAGGGCATCCTACGAGCAGTACTTC. This gives the protein CASRASYEQYF.

This clone was observed a handful of times. This sequence joins TRBV3-1 (or the pseudogene TRBV3-2) and TRBJ2-3; no clear D gene. The CDR3 extends over 15 amino acids. V shed 4 bases and J shed 4 bases, with 15 bases lying between them. CDR1 LGHDT and CDR2 YNNKEL come from the germline V gene (reference sequence). CDR3: CASSPQFGSSDTQYF. The CDR3 DNA sequence: TGTGCCAGCAGCCCGCAGTTTGGTAGCTCAGATACGCAGTATTTT.

The rearrangement joins TRBV27 to TRBJ1-2; TRBD1 matches at 8 bases. The CDR3 covers 15 residues. Germline-derived CDR1 and CDR2 are MNHEY and SMNVEV (reference sequence). The junction had 13 bases not matched to a gene; V was cut back by 11 bases and J by 2 bases. The CDR3 spells CACRSRTGTNYGYTF. Written as DNA, the CDR3 is TGTGCCTGTCGATCCCGGACAGGGACAAACTATGGCTACACCTTC.

The chain combines TRBV3-1 (or the pseudogene TRBV3-2) with TRBJ2-7; 9 bases line up with TRBD1. The V gene end was trimmed by 3 bases and the J gene end by 12 bases; junction bases not matched to a gene: 6. There are 12 residues in the CDR3. Germline V gene data show CDR1 as LGHDT and CDR2 as YNNKEL (reference sequence). CDR3 DNA sequence: TGTGCCAGCAGCCACTTAAACAGGGGGCCGTACTTC. Translation gives CASSHLNRGPYF.

The V gene is TRBV18, the J gene TRBJ2-1; TRBD1 is a possible D gene (5 bases). The CDR3 extends over 16 amino acids. Germline V CDR1 and CDR2: KGHSH, LQKENI. Trimming stripped 2 bases from V and 6 bases from J, with 17 bases between. The CDR3 bases are TGTGCCAGCTCACCATTTCAGGGAACCACCGGCAATGAGCAGTTCTTC. Translation gives CASSPFQGTTGNEQFF.

CDR3 nucleotides: TGTGCCAGCAGTTACTCGTTTCAGGGGAACACTGAAGCTTTCTTT. Protein: CASSYSFQGNTEAFF. The chain is built from TRBV6-5 and TRBJ1-1; perhaps TRBD1 as D (5 bases). CDR1 and CDR2 (germline): MNHEY, SVGAGI. This CDR3 contains 15 residues. V gave up 0 bases and J gave up 1 base, with 9 bases separating them.